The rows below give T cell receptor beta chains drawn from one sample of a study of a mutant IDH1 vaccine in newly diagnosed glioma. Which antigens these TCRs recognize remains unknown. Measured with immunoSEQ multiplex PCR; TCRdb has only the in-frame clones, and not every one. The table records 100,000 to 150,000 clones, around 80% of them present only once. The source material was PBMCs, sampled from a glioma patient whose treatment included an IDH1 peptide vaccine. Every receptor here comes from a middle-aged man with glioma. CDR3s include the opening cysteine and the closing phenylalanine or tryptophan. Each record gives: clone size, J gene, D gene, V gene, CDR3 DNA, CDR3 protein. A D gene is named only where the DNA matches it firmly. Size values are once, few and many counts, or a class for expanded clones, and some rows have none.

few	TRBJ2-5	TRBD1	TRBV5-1	TGCGCCAGCAGCCAAACAGGGGGCCAGGAGACCCAGTACTTC	CASSQTGGQETQYF
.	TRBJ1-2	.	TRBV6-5	TGTGCCAGCAGTGGGGGTAGACAGGCTTCCTATGGCTACACCTTC	CASSGGRQASYGYTF
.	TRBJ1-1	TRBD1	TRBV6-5	TGTGCCAGCAGCCCTAGGGGGCCCGGAACTGAAGCTTTCTTT	CASSPRGPGTEAFF
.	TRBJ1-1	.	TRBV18	TGTGCCAGCTCTTCGACAGACATACTTTACACTGAAGCTTTCTTT	CASSSTDILYTEAFF
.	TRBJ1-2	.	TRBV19	TGTGCCAGTAGTATGGGGCCGACGGGGGGCTACACCTTC	CASSMGPTGGYTF
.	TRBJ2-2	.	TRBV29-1	TGCAGCGTTAAACCCCAGGCCGGGGAGCTGTTTTTT	CSVKPQAGELFF
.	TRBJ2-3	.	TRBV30	TGTGCCTGGAGTTCCCGGGAACGAATAGATACGCAGTATTTT	CAWSSRERIDTQYF
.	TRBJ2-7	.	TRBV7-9	TGTGCCAGCAGCTTAGAGGTCCGCGGGCTCAACTACGAGCAGTACTTC	CASSLEVRGLNYEQYF
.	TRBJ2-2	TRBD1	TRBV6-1	TGTGCCAGCAGTGCCCAGACAGGGGGAGGCACCGGGGAGCTGTTTTTT	CASSAQTGGGTGELFF
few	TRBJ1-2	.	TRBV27	TGTGCCAGCAGTGAGACCCCTAGGGTCTATGGCTACACCTTC	CASSETPRVYGYTF
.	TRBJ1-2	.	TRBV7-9	TGTGCCAGCAGCTCGGCCATAGACGGTAACTATGGCTACACCTTC	CASSSAIDGNYGYTF
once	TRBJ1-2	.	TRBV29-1	TGCAGCGTAGAGACAGGACCTAACTATGGCTACACCTTC	CSVETGPNYGYTF
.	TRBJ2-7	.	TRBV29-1	TGCAGCGTTAAGGGGTTCGACGAGCAGTACTTC	CSVKGFDEQYF
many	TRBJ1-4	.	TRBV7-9	TGTGCCAGCAGCCTCCCCCCGTATTTGACTAATGAAAAACTGTTTTTT	CASSLPPYLTNEKLFF
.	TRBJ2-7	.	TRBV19	TGTGCCAGTAGTATAGATGGGGCCGGATCCTCCTCCTACGAGCAGTACTTC	CASSIDGAGSSSYEQYF
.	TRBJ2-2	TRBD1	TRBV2	TGTGCCAGCAGTCCCCGGGACAGGGGAGTGGGTGGGGAGCTGTTTTTT	CASSPRDRGVGGELFF
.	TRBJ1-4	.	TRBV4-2	TGTGCCAGCAGCCTAACCTTAGACGGCTCCCCTGAAAAACTGTTTTTT	CASSLTLDGSPEKLFF
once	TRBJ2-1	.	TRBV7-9	TGTGCCAGCAGCTTACTGTCGGGTAGTGAGCAGTTCTTC	CASSLLSGSEQFF
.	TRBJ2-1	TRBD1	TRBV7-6	TGTGCCAGCAGCTCCTACAGGGGCCGCAGGGAGGAGCAGTTCTTC	CASSSYRGRREEQFF
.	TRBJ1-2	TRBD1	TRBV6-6	TGTGCCATCATACAGGGGCGCGGCTACACCTTC	CAIIQGRGYTF
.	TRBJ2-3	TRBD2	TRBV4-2	TGTGCCAGCAGCCAAGAAGGCGGGGGGGCAGATACGCAGTATTTT	CASSQEGGGADTQYF
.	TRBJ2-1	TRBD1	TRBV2	TGTGCCAGCAGTCGGGACAGCAACAATGAGCAGTTCTTC	CASSRDSNNEQFF
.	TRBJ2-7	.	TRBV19	TGTGCCAGTAGTATAGTTACGGACAGTGGATCCTACGAGCAGTACTTC	CASSIVTDSGSYEQYF
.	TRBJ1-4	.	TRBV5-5	TGTGCCAGCAGCTTGCGGGGGTCAACTAATGAAAAACTGTTTTTT	CASSLRGSTNEKLFF
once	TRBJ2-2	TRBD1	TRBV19	TGTGCCAGTAGTTGGACAGGGGGCAAGGCCGGGGAGCTGTTTTTT	CASSWTGGKAGELFF
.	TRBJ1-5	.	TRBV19	TGTGCCAGTAGTATCCAGGCCCATCAGCCCCAGCATTTT	CASSIQAHQPQHF
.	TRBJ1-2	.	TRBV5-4	TGTGCCAGCAGCTCGCAAGGAATCTATGGCTACACCTTC	CASSSQGIYGYTF